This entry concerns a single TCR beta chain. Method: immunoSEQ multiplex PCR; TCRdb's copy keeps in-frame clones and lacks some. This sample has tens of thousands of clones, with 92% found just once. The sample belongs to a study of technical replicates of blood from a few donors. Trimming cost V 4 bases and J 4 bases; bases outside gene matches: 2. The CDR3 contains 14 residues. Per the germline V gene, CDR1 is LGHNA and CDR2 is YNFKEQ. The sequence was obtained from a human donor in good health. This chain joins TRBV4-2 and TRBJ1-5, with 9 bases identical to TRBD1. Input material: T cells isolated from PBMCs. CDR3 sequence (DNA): TGTGCCAGCAGCCCCGGGACAGGGAATCAGCCCCAGCATTTT. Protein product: CASSPGTGNQPQHF.